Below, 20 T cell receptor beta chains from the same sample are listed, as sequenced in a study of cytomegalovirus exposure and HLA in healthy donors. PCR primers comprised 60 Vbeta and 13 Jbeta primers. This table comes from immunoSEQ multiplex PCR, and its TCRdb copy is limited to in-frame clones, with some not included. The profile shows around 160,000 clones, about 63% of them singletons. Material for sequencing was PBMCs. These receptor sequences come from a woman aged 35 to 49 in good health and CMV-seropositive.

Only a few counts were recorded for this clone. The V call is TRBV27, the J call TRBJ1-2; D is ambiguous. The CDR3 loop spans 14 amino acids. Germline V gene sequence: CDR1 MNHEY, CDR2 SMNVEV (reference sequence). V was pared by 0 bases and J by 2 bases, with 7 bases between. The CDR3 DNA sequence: TGTGCCAGCAGTTTATCCAGACTCAACTATGGCTACACCTTC. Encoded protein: CASSLSRLNYGYTF.

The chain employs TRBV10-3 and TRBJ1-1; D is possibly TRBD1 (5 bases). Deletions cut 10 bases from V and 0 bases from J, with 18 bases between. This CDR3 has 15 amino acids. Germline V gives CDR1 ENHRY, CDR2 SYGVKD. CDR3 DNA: TGTGCCACGGGGGGTGGTGAGGGCATGAACACTGAAGCTTTCTTT. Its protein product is CATGGGEGMNTEAFF.

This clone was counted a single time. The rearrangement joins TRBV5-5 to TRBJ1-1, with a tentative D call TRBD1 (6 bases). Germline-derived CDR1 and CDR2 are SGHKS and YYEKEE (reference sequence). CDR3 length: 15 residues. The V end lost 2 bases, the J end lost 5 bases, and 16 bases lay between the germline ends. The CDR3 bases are TGTGCCAGCAGCTTTGGGGTCGGGGGGACAACTGAAGCTTTCTTT. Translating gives CASSFGVGGTTEAFF.

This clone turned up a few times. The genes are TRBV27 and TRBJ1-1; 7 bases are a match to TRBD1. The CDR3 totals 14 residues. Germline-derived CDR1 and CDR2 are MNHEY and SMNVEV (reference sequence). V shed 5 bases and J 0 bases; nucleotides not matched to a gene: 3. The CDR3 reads CASSTDRLNTEAFF. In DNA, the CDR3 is TGTGCCAGCAGTACGGACAGGTTGAACACTGAAGCTTTCTTT.

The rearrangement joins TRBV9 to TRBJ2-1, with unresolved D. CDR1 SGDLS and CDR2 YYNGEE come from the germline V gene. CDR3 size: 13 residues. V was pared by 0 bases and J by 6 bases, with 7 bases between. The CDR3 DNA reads TGTGCCAGCAGCGTAGGGGTAGCCAATGAGCAGTTCTTC. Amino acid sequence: CASSVGVANEQFF.

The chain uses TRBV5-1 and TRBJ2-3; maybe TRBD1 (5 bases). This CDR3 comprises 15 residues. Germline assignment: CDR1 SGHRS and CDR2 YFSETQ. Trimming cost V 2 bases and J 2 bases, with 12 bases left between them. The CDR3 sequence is CASSLGVLDTDTQYF. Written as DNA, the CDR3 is TGCGCCAGCAGCTTAGGGGTCCTAGACACAGATACGCAGTATTTT.

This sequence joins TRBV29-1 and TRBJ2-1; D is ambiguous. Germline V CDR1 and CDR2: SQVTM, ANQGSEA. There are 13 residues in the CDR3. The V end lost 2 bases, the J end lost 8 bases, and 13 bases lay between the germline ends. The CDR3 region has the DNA TGCAGCGTTGAACTAGACGACGGCGATGAGCAGTTCTTC. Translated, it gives CSVELDDGDEQFF.

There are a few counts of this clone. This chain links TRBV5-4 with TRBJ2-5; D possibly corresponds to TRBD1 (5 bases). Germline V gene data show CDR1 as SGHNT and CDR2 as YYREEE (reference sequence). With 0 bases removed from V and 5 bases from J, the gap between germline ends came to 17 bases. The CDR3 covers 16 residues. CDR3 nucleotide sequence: TGTGCCAGCAGCTTGGCCGTGCCAGTCTGGGGCGAGACCCAGTACTTC. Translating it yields CASSLAVPVWGETQYF.

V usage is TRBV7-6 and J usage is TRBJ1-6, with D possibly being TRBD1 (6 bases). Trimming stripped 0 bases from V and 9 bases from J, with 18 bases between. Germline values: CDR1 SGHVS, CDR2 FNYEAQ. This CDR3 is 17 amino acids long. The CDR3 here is CASSLAAWTAGGSPLHF. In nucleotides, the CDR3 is TGTGCCAGCAGCTTAGCCGCTTGGACAGCCGGAGGTTCACCCCTCCACTTT. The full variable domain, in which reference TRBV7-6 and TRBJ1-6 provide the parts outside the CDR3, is GAGVSQSPRYKVTKRGQDVALRCDPISGHVSLYWYRQALGQGPEFLTYFNYEAQQDKSGLPNDRFSAERPEGSISTLTIQRTEQRDSAMYRCASSLAAWTAGGSPLHFGNGTRLTVT.

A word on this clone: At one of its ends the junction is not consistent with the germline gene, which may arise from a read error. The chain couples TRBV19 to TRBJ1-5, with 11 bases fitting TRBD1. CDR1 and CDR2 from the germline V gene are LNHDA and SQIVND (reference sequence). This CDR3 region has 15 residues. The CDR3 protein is CASSPGTGGGQPQNF. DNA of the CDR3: TGTGCCAGTAGCCCGGGGACAGGGGGAGGTCAGCCCCAGAATTTT.

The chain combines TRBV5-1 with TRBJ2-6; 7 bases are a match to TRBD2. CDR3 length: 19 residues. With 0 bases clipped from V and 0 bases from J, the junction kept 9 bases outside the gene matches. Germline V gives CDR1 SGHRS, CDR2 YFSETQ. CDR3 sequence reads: CASSLESLVAGSGANVLTF. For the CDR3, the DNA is TGCGCCAGCAGCTTGGAAAGTCTAGTAGCGGGCTCTGGGGCCAACGTCCTGACTTTC.

The CDR3 is CASSRPSGTKQETQYF. The CDR3 region has the DNA TGCGCCAGCAGCCGTCCGTCCGGGACTAAACAAGAGACCCAGTACTTC. This sequence joins TRBV4-1 and TRBJ2-5; 7 bases line up with TRBD2. J lost 2 bases, V lost 4 bases, and 10 bases had no gene match. This CDR3 is 16 amino acids long. Germline V gene lookup returns CDR1 MGHRA and CDR2 YSYEKL.

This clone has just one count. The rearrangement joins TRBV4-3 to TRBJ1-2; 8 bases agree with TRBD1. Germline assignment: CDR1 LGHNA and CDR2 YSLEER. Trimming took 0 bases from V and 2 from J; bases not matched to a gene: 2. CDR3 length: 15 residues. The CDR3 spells CASSQDGQGNYGYTF. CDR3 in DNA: TGCGCCAGCAGCCAAGATGGACAGGGAAACTATGGCTACACCTTC.

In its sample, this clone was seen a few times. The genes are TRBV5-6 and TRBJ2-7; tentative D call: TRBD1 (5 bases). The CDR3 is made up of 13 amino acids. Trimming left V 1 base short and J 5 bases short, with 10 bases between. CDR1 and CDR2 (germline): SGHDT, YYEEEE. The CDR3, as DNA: TGTGCCAGCAGCTTGCCGGACATAAACGAGCAGTACTTC. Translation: CASSLPDINEQYF.

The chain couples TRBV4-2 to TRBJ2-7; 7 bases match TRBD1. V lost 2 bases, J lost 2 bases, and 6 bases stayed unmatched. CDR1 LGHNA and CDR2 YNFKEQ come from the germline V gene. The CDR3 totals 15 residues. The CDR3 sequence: CASSQNRDSTYEQYF. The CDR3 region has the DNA TGTGCCAGCAGCCAAAACCGGGACAGTACCTACGAGCAGTACTTC.

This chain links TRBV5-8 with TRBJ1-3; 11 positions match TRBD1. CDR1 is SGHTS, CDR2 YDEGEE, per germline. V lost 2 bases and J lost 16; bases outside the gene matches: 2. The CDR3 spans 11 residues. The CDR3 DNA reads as TGTGCCAGCAGCTTCGGGGACAGGGGGTATTTT. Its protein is CASSFGDRGYF.

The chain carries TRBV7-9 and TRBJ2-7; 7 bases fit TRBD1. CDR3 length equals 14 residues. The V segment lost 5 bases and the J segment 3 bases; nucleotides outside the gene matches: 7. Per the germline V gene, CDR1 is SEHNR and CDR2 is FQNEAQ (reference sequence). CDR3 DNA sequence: TGTGCCAGCAGCCTCGGGGACAGCCACTACGAGCAGTACTTC. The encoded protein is CASSLGDSHYEQYF.

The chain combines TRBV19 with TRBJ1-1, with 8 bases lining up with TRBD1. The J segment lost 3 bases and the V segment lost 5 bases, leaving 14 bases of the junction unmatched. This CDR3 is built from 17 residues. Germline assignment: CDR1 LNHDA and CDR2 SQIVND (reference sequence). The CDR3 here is CASSLPGTGDPDTEAFF. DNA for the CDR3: TGTGCCAGTAGTCTGCCCGGGACAGGTGATCCGGACACTGAAGCTTTCTTT.

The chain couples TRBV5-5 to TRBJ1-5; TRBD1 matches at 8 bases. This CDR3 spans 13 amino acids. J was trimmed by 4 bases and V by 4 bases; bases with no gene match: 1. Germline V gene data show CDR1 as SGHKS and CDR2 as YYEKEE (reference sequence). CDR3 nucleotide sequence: TGTGCCAGCAGCCGGGACAGGAATCAGCCCCAGCATTTT. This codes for CASSRDRNQPQHF.

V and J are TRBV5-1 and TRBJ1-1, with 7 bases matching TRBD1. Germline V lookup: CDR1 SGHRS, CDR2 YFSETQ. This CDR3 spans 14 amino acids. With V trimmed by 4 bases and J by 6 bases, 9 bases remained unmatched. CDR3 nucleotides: TGCGCCAGCAGCCACCCGGGACAGATTTCTGAAGCTTTCTTT. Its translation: CASSHPGQISEAFF.